Listed here is a single TCR beta chain. The sample is drawn from a study of blood T cell repertoires in COVID-19. Background on the study: There were acute and convalescent COVID-19 samples, and they came from the United States, Italy and Spain. PBMCs, B-cell-depleted T cells, or T cells provided the cDNA or gDNA that made up the material.

Patients at the Seattle site were enrolled during active infection and followed longitudinally. The junction had 8 bases not matched to a gene; V was cut back by 3 bases and J by 4 bases. Per the germline V gene, CDR1 is SGHDN and CDR2 is FVKESK. The CDR3 runs 15 residues. In the authors' methods: Amplifying reference gene primers gave estimates of nucleated cell counts. Clones were sequenced by immunoSEQ multiplex PCR, and TCRdb holds only the in-frame ones, with some missing. The DNA was the basis for D and trimming; V, J and clone size are from that table. Of 220,000 or so clones listed, about 86% are singletons.

This TCR was recovered from a woman between 50 and 59 years old with COVID-19, enrolled during active disease. The chain employs TRBV14 and TRBJ1-2; 7 bases are a match to TRBD1. Sequencing was done on a sample of peripheral blood. CDR3 sequence (DNA): TGTGCCAGCAGCCATAGACAGGGCCGCCCCTATGGCTACACCTTC. Translated, it gives CASSHRQGRPYGYTF.